The T cell receptor beta chain described here comes from a study of T-cell reconstitution after alpha-beta-depleted transplantation in children. Researchers prepared the TCRbeta library using unique molecular identifiers, the study reports. TCRdb itself ran the PCR reads through MiXCR, one entry per CDR3 protein. Of around 400,000 distinct CDR3 sequences in the sample, around 9.9% are singletons; the top ten hold 5% to 6.5%. Remarks on this clonotype: Since no conserved phenylalanine or tryptophan closes the CDR3, a read error is the likely cause.

The V end was cut by 4 bases, the J end by 8 bases, with 9 bases between. This CDR3 is built from 12 residues. Germline V lookup: CDR1 WSHSY, CDR2 SAAADI. The sequences come from PBMCs from the stem cell graft donor, collected from the stem cell graft. The V gene is TRBV10-2, the J gene TRBJ2-1; D unclear. The clonotype comes from a human donor who donated a stem cell graft to a child with acute myeloid leukemia. The CDR3 DNA reads TGCGCCAGCAGTGGGATTTACGATGAGCAGTTCTCC. Its translation is CASSGIYDEQFS.